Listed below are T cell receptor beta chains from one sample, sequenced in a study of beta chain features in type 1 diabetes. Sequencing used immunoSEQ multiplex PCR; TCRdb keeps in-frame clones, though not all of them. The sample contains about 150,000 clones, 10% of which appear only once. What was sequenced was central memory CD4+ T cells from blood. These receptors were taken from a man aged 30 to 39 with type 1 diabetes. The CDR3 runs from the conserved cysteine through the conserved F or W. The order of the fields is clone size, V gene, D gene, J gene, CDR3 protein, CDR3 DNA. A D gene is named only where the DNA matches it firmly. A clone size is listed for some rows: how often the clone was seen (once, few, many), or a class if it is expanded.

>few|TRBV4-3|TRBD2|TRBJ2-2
CASSQAPQREDTGELFF
TGCGCCAGCAGCCAAGCCCCCCAGCGGGAGGACACCGGGGAGCTGTTTTTT
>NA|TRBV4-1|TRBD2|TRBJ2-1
CASRSGLAGNNEQFF
TGCGCCAGCAGGAGTGGACTAGCGGGAAATAATGAGCAGTTCTTC
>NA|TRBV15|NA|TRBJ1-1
CATSRDWSGDGEAFF
TGTGCCACCAGCAGAGATTGGTCAGGGGATGGGGAAGCTTTCTTT
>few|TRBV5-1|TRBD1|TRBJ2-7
CASSLGGQANYEQYF
TGCGCCAGCAGCTTGGGGGGACAGGCCAACTACGAGCAGTACTTC
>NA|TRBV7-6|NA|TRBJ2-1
CASSASVGLGDTHNEQFF
TGTGCCAGCAGCGCCTCTGTGGGTCTAGGGGACACACACAATGAGCAGTTCTTC
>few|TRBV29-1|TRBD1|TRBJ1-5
CSASGGPDQPQHF
TGCAGCGCCTCAGGGGGTCCAGATCAGCCCCAGCATTTT
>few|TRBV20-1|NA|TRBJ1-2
CSAVTDYGYTF
TGCAGTGCTGTGACTGACTATGGCTACACCTTC
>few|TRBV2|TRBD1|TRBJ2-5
CASSEGGTVQETQYF
TGTGCCAGCAGTGAAGGGGGGACAGTCCAAGAGACCCAGTACTTC
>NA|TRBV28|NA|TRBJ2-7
CATSKIPGEQYF
TGTGCCACCTCTAAGATCCCGGGCGAGCAGTACTTC
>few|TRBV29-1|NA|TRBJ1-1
CSVRSGRLGPNTEAFF
TGCAGCGTTCGGTCAGGGCGTCTAGGACCTAACACTGAAGCTTTCTTT